These 18 T cell receptor beta chains were sequenced from one sample in a study of T cell repertoires in cytomegalovirus infection. The antigens of these receptors remain unknown. TCRdb passed the reads through MiXCR, listing each CDR3 protein once. The sample shows a few hundred thousand distinct CDR3 sequences, almost 30% of them seen only once. The input for sequencing was cultured PBMCs, taken from culture after CMV antigen stimulation. The receptors shown here come from a human donor in good health (CMV status not recorded). Some clones in this sample may be carry-over from other donors' samples.

This clonotype showed up just a few times. V is TRBV27 and J is TRBJ1-5; D is uncertain. The CDR3 contains 13 residues. The germline gives CDR1 MNHEY, CDR2 SMNVEV (reference sequence). The germline V and J ends were trimmed by 2 bases and 5 bases, with 7 bases remaining between them. The CDR3 here is CASSLRRDQPQHF. The CDR3 DNA reads as TGTGCCAGCAGTTTAAGGAGGGATCAGCCCCAGCATTTT.

The chain uses TRBV4-2 and TRBJ2-2, with D perhaps matching TRBD1 (5 bases). The V gene's germline CDR1 is LGHNA and CDR2 YNFKEQ. The V end was cut by 2 bases, the J end by 6 bases, with 19 bases between. The CDR3 length is 17 residues. The CDR3 spells CASSQPGPGANAGELFF. In DNA form, the CDR3 reads TGTGCCAGCAGCCAACCAGGGCCTGGGGCAAACGCCGGGGAGCTGTTTTTT.

The chain carries TRBV10-3 and TRBJ2-3, with 9 bases fitting TRBD1. The CDR3 covers 15 residues. With V trimmed by 8 bases and J by 4 bases, 10 bases remained unmatched. Germline V gene sequence: CDR1 ENHRY, CDR2 SYGVKD. The CDR3 bases are TGTGCCATCGGAAGGGACAGGGATGGCGCAGATACGCAGTATTTT. Translated: CAIGRDRDGADTQYF.

The V gene is TRBV6-1, the J gene TRBJ2-3, with D possibly being TRBD2 (6 bases). Trimming shortened V by 5 bases and J by 6 bases, and 18 bases separated the two germline ends. The CDR3 loop spans 15 amino acids. The germline gives CDR1 MNHNS, CDR2 SASEGT. The CDR3: CASSTSGTGGDTQYF. As DNA, the CDR3 is TGTGCCAGCAGTACCTCCGGGACTGGGGGTGATACGCAGTATTTT.

This chain connects TRBV24-1 to TRBJ1-1; 8 bases are shared with TRBD1. The germline CDR1 and CDR2 sequences are KGHDR and SFDVKD. With 7 bases clipped from V and 1 base from J, the junction kept 7 bases outside the gene matches. The CDR3 runs to 15 residues. The CDR3 sequence: CATRVGGQGNTEAFF. CDR3 bases: TGTGCCACCAGGGTTGGAGGACAGGGGAACACTGAAGCTTTCTTT.

This chain connects TRBV7-3 to TRBJ1-1, with D hard to call. Per the germline V gene, CDR1 is SGHTA and CDR2 is FQGTGA. Trimming removed 6 bases at V and 3 bases at J, with 14 bases between. This CDR3 contains 14 residues. The CDR3 DNA reads TGTGCCAGCAGTCTTCAAAGCGGGGACACTGAAGCTTTCTTT. Translated: CASSLQSGDTEAFF.

This clonotype has a handful of counts. This rearrangement joins TRBV7-2 to TRBJ2-3; weak D call: TRBD2 (5 bases). Germline V gives CDR1 SGHTA, CDR2 FQGNSA. V was clipped by 5 bases and J by 2 bases, with 17 bases between them. The CDR3 is 16 residues long. CDR3 in amino acids: CASSLRGGRITDTQYF. The CDR3 DNA sequence: TGTGCCAGCAGCCTCCGAGGCGGGCGGATCACAGATACGCAGTATTTT.

This clonotype occurred a few times. This chain joins TRBV7-9 and TRBJ1-4; a weak D match, TRBD1 (5 bases). The germline V gene encodes CDR1 SEHNR and CDR2 FQNEAQ (reference sequence). The germline V and J ends were trimmed by 3 bases and 6 bases, with 17 bases remaining between them. The length of the CDR3 is 16 residues. The CDR3 nucleotides are TGTGCCAGCAGCTTTTATGGGACCGTGCTCGATGAAAAACTGTTTTTT. Translated: CASSFYGTVLDEKLFF.

In its sample, this clonotype was seen a few times. This rearrangement joins TRBV6-5 to TRBJ2-6, with 9 bases that match TRBD1. This CDR3 is built from 18 residues. V was clipped by 0 bases and J by 5 bases; unmatched bases: 8. CDR1 and CDR2 (germline): MNHEY, SVGAGI. CDR3 DNA sequence: TGTGCCAGCAGTTACTCAGGGACAGGGCGTGGTAGGGCCAACGTCCTGACTTTC. This encodes CASSYSGTGRGRANVLTF.

This clonotype was counted at least ten times. V usage is TRBV7-2 and J usage is TRBJ2-5; D is unclear. The CDR3 sequence is 15 residues long. The germline V gene encodes CDR1 SGHTA and CDR2 FQGNSA. Trimming pared 4 bases from V and 2 bases from J, leaving 14 bases between. In nucleotides, the CDR3 is TGTGCCAGCAGCTCCCCCATTCAGTGGCAAGAGACCCAGTACTTC. Its translation: CASSSPIQWQETQYF. Full variable domain (outside the CDR3, taken from reference TRBV7-2 and TRBJ2-5): GAGVSQSPSNKVTEKGKDVELRCDPISGHTALYWYRQSLGQGLEFLIYFQGNSAPDKSGLPSDRFSAERTGGSVSTLTIQRTQQEDSAVYLCASSSPIQWQETQYFGPGTRLLVL.

This clonotype has more than one count but fewer than ten. V is TRBV2 and J is TRBJ2-5; D may be TRBD2 (5 bases). The germline V gene encodes CDR1 SNHLY and CDR2 FYNNEI. The V end was cut by 0 bases, the J end by 2 bases, with 10 bases between. The CDR3 has 15 amino acids. The CDR3 here is CASSEARAAQETQYF. The CDR3 region has the DNA TGTGCCAGCAGTGAAGCGAGAGCGGCACAAGAGACCCAGTACTTC.

The genes are TRBV19 and TRBJ1-2; D unclear. The V gene lost 6 bases and the J gene lost 0 bases, with 5 bases spanning the gap. Germline V lookup: CDR1 LNHDA, CDR2 SQIVND (reference sequence). The CDR3 covers 12 residues. The CDR3: CASSGTNYGYTF. The CDR3 bases are TGTGCCAGTAGCGGGACTAACTATGGCTACACCTTC.

This clonotype came up many times. The rearrangement joins TRBV12-3 or TRBV12-4 to TRBJ2-5; D is possibly TRBD2 (6 bases). The CDR3 extends over 13 amino acids. V lost 4 bases to trimming and J lost 4 bases, with 10 bases between them. CDR3 DNA sequence: TGTGCCAGCAGTTCGCGGGACCGAGAGACCCAGTACTTC. Protein: CASSSRDRETQYF.

The V and J genes are TRBV28 and TRBJ2-3; D gene ambiguous. V was cut by 2 bases and J by 4 bases, with 7 bases left in between. The CDR3 is 13 residues long. CDR1 and CDR2 (germline): MDHEN, SYDVKM. The CDR3 reads CASSLPTPDTQYF. The CDR3 DNA follows: TGTGCCAGCAGTTTACCAACCCCAGATACGCAGTATTTT. Using reference TRBV28 and TRBJ2-3 for the parts outside the CDR3, the full variable domain is DVKVTQSSRYLVKRTGEKVFLECVQDMDHENMFWYRQDPGLGLRLIYFSYDVKMKEKGDIPEGYSVSREKKERFSLILESASTNQTSMYLCASSLPTPDTQYFGPGTRLTVL.

This chain connects TRBV7-6 to TRBJ1-1; D is possibly TRBD1 (6 bases). The CDR3 is 14 residues long. Per germline, CDR1 SGHVS and CDR2 FNYEAQ. Deletions cut 2 bases from V and 9 bases from J, with 16 bases between. DNA of the CDR3: TGTGCCAGCAGCTTAATAACCGCCGGGACACAAGCTTTCTTT. Translated, it gives CASSLITAGTQAFF. The full variable domain, rest sourced from reference TRBV7-6 and TRBJ1-1, is GAGVSQSPRYKVTKRGQDVALRCDPISGHVSLYWYRQALGQGPEFLTYFNYEAQQDKSGLPNDRFSAERPEGSISTLTIQRTEQRDSAMYRCASSLITAGTQAFFGQGTRLTVV.

The chain is built from TRBV19 and TRBJ1-4, with 8 bases matching TRBD1. Germline V CDR1 and CDR2: LNHDA, SQIVND (reference sequence). The CDR3 consists of 15 residues. The ends lost 5 bases at V and 4 bases at J; junction bases unmatched: 6. The CDR3 DNA is TGTGCCAGTAGTCCCCAGGGGGCGGGTAATGAAAAACTGTTTTTT. As protein: CASSPQGAGNEKLFF.

This clonotype was seen more than once but under ten times. The rearrangement uses TRBV7-8 and TRBJ1-1; 8 bases are a match to TRBD1. V lost 3 bases, J lost 5 bases, and 8 bases stayed unmatched. The CDR3 runs 15 residues. CDR1 is SGHVS, CDR2 FQNEAQ, per germline. For the CDR3, the DNA is TGTGCCAGCAGCTTGGACAGGGAGGTAGGGACTGAAGCTTTCTTT. Its protein is CASSLDREVGTEAFF.

This clonotype was counted a few times. The V and J genes are TRBV7-2 and TRBJ2-5, with 11 positions matching TRBD2. The V gene end was trimmed by 0 bases and the J gene end by 10 bases; junction bases not matched to a gene: 4. This CDR3 spans 14 amino acids. Germline CDR1 is SGHTA and CDR2 is FQGNSA. Written as DNA, the CDR3 is TGTGCCAGCAGCTTAGCTTTTAGCGGGGGGGTCCAGTACTTC. Its protein product is CASSLAFSGGVQYF.